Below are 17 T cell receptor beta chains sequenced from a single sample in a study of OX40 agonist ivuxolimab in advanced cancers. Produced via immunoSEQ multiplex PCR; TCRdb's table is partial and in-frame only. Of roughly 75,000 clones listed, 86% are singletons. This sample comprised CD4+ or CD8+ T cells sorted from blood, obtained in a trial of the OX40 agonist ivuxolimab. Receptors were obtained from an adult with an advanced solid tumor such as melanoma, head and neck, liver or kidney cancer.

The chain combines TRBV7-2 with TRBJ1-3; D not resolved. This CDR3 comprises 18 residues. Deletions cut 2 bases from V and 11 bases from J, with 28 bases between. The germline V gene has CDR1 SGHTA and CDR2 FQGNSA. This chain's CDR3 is CASSLKSASKVTGYPIYF. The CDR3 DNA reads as TGTGCCAGCAGCTTAAAATCGGCGTCGAAGGTGACGGGCTATCCCATATATTTT.

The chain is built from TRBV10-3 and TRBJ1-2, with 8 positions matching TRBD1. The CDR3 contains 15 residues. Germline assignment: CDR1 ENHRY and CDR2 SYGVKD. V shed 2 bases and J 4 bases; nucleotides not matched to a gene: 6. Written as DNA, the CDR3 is TGTGCCATCAGTGAGGCGGGACAGGAAGGCTATGGCTACACCTTC. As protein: CAISEAGQEGYGYTF.

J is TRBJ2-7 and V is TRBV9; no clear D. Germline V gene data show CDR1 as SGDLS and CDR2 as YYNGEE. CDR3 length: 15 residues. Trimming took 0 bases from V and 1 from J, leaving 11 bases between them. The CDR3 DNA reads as TGTGCCAGCAGCGTAGAGGCACTAACTTCCTACGAGCAGTACTTC. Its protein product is CASSVEALTSYEQYF.

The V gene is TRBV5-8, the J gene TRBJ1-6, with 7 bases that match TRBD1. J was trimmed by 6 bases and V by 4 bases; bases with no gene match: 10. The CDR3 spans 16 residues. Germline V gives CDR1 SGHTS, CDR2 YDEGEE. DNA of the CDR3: TGTGCCAGCAGCCCTTACTCGGGACAGAGTAATTCACCCCTCCACTTT. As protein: CASSPYSGQSNSPLHF.

DNA for the CDR3: TGCAGCGTCCAGACAGGGAGTACCGGGGACATTCAGTACTTC. This translates into CSVQTGSTGDIQYF. The V gene is TRBV29-1, the J gene TRBJ2-4; the match to TRBD1 covers 7 bases. The germline gives CDR1 SQVTM, CDR2 ANQGSEA. V was clipped by 6 bases and J by 8 bases; unmatched bases: 13. The CDR3 has 14 amino acids.

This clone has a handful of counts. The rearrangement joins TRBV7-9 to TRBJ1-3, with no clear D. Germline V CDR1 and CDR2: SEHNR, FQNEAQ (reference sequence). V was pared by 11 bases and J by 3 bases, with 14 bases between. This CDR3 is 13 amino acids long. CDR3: CASSRTDGNTIYF. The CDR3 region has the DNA TGTGCCTCATCAAGGACGGATGGAAACACCATATATTTT.

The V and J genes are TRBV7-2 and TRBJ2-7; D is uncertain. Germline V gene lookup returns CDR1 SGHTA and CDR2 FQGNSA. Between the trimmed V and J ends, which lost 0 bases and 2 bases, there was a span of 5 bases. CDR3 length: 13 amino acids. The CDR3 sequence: CASSLAITYEQYF. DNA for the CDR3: TGTGCCAGCAGCTTAGCGATTACCTACGAGCAGTACTTC.

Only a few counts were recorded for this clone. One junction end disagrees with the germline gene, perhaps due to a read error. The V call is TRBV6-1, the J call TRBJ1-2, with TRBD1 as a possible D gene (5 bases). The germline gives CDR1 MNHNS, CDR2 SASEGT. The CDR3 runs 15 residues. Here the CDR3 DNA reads TGTGCCAGCAGAGAAGGGACGTTACCTACGAATGGCTACACCTTC. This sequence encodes CASREGTLPTNGYTF.

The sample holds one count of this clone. CDR3 sequence reads: CASSSLGDNGNEQFF. CDR3 nucleotides: TGTGCCAGCAGCTCACTAGGGGATAACGGCAATGAGCAGTTCTTC. The chain joins TRBV11-3 to TRBJ2-1; D possibly matches TRBD1 or TRBD2 (5 bases each). The V end was cut by 4 bases, the J end by 6 bases, with 16 bases between. Germline-derived CDR1 and CDR2 are SGHNT and YENEEA. The CDR3 contains 15 residues.

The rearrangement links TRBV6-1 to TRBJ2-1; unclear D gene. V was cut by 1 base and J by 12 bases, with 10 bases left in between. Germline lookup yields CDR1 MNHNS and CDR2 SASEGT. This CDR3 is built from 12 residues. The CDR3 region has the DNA TGTGCCAGCAGTGAAGGAAGTCAAGTGCAGTTCTTC. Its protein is CASSEGSQVQFF.

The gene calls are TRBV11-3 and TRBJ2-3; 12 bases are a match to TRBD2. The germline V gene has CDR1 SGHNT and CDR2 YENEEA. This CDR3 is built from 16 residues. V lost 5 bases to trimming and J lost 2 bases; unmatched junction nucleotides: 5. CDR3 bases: TGTGCCAGCAGCCTTGGACTAGCGGGGATCACAGATACGCAGTATTTT. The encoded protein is CASSLGLAGITDTQYF.

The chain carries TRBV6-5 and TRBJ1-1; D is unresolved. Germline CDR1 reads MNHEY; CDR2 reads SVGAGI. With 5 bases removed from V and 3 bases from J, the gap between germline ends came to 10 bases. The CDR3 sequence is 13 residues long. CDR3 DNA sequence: TGTGCCAGCAGTATCAACTGGGACACTGAAGCTTTCTTT. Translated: CASSINWDTEAFF.

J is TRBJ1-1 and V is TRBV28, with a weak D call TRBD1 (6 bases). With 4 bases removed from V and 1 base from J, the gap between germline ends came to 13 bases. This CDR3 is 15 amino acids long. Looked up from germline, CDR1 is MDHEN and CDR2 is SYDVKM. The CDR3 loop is CASSSTGDWNTEAFF. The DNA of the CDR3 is TGTGCCAGCAGTTCGACAGGCGACTGGAACACTGAAGCTTTCTTT.

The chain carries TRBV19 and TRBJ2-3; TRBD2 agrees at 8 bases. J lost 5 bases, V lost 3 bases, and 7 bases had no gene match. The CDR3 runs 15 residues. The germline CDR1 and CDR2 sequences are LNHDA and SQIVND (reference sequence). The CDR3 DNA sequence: TGTGCCAGTAGTATCGAAGGGACTAGGGGAGATACGCAGTATTTT. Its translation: CASSIEGTRGDTQYF.

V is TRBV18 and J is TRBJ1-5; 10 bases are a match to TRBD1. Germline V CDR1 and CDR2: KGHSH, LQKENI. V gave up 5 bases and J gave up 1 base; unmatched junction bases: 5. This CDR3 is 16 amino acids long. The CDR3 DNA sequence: TGTGCCAGCTCAAAAGACAGGGGGCGAAGCAATCAGCCCCAGCATTTT. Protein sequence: CASSKDRGRSNQPQHF.

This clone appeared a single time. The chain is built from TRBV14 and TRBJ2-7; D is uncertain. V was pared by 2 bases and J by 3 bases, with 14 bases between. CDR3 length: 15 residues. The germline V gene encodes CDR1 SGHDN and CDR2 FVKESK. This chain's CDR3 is CASSQSPARLYEQYF. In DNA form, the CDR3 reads TGTGCCAGCAGCCAAAGCCCAGCGCGCCTCTACGAGCAGTACTTC.

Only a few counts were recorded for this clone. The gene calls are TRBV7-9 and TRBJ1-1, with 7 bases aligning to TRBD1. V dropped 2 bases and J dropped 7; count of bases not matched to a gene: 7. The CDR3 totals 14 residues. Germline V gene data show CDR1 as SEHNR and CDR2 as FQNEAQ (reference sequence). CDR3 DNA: TGTGCCAGCAGCTTAATGACAGGGATACGTGAAGCTTTCTTT. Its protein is CASSLMTGIREAFF.